This TCR beta chain is drawn from a study of monozygotic twins with inflammatory bowel disease (dated by TCRdb to between 2017 and 2020). A note on the overall study: The complete study included 30 or so monozygotic twin pairs: 19 IBD-discordant Danish pairs and nine German pairs, of which four were IBD-concordant and five were IBD-discordant. Disease-associated traits were sought mainly through comparisons between IBD patients and their genetically identical healthy co-twins within discordant pairs. Each individual had, on average, about 151 000 unique TCRalpha sequences and 181 000 unique TCRbeta sequences available for analysis.

From each donor, a roughly 2.3 ml peripheral blood sample was collected into PAXgene tubes and stored at -80 degrees C. Without any T cell sorting, total RNA was extracted from whole blood using the PAXgene blood miRNA kit on an automated QIAcube. Peripheral blood from monozygotic twin pairs concordant or discordant for inflammatory bowel disease was subjected to deep TCRalpha and TCRbeta repertoire profiling with unique molecular barcoding. Smoking habits were recorded for all twin pairs, and each individual was classified as a current, former or never smoker. The CDR3, from cysteine to phenylalanine, totals 15 residues. Only the protein is on record. CDR1 MNHEY and CDR2 SVGAGI were looked up in the germline V gene. Overall study outcomes, separate from this receptor: IBD patients had lower TCRbeta repertoire diversity, measured by the inverse Simpson index, than their healthy co-twins. Differing immunosuppressive treatments among patients may have added background noise and inter-individual variability to the repertoires. No single strong signal or clonotype linked to IBD turned up in the results, so the idea that one exists was not supported. Concordant and discordant twins showed no difference in repertoire similarity, possibly because of limited statistical power. IBD patients shared fewer clonotypes with other individuals than healthy twins did, most markedly in patients showing signs of disease activity. Distinction between different T cell subtypes could not be achieved in the analysis.

Turning to this clonotype: This receptor's antigen is unknown.

Library generation was performed with 5' RACE. For each TCR library, about 4,000 ng of total RNA was used. For each sample, cDNA was synthesized in eight separate reactions using SMARTScribe reverse transcriptase. During cDNA synthesis, template switching introduced unique molecular identifiers that contained a 6-nucleotide sample barcode. TCRalpha and TCRbeta cDNA was amplified in two nested PCRs of around 15 and 9 cycles, and bead purification was carried out after each PCR. Before amplification, cDNA was treated with uracil DNA-glycosylase and purified using the QIAquick PCR purification kit. In the second PCR, Illumina TruSeq-compatible adapters and sample-specific barcodes were added. TapeStation and Qubit were used to check library quality and concentration, and 5 to 6.5 ng of each library went into the pool. Pooled libraries were sequenced on an Illumina HiSeq2500 single-index Rapid Run with 2 x 100 bp reads and custom sequencing primers. The published analysis was carried out like this. PCR and sequencing errors were corrected by UMI-based consensus assembly using MiGEC version 1.2.6. MiXCR version 2.1.1 was used for V(D)J alignment, clonotype assembly and CDR3 extraction. Gene usage, clonotype sharing and MAIT/NKT TCR abundance were normalised by analysing the top 1000, 10 000 and 20 000 clonotypes per sample. Diversity was computed as the inverse Simpson index with the vegan R package after downsampling to 27 000 UMIs. Paired Mann-Whitney U tests were applied to discordant twin pairs, and Benjamini-Hochberg correction was used for multiple testing. Following TCRdb reprocessing, every CDR3 protein sequence forms one entry, and DNA is not provided. The V and J calls come from TCRdb's annotation, not from the publication. For this sample, the table gives roughly 170,000 distinct CDR3 sequences. Together, the top ten hold 6.5% to 9% of the sample.

Recombination linked TRBV6-5 to TRBJ1-1. Sequencing used blood. This receptor was identified in a human donor with ulcerative colitis or Crohn's disease, or a healthy co-twin of an affected twin (not recorded which). The CDR3 is CASSYSRGMNTEAFF.